This T cell receptor beta chain was sequenced for a study of cytomegalovirus exposure and HLA in healthy donors (dated by TCRdb to the late 2010s). A note on the overall study: An earlier analysis of roughly 500 of the donors reported 250 to 300 Gb of sequence data and roughly 120 million unique TCR beta sequences obtained from 180 million or so T cells. An early release that covered roughly 600 HLA-typed donors contained approximately 300 gigabases of sequencing data and around 85 million unique TCR sequences. Of the 398 genotyped donors, over 65% fell in the genetic ancestry cluster associated with self-reported Caucasian donors. The aim of the study was to test whether cataloging public T cell receptors could identify signatures of past pathogen exposure. The study used immunosequencing to profile the T cell repertoires of more than 650 subjects and linked those repertoires to cytomegalovirus serostatus. A separate validation cohort of roughly 110 different subjects was used in addition to the 666-subject first cohort. The study combined high-throughput TCR immunosequencing, statistical association of individual TCRs with disease status, and machine learning to predict cytomegalovirus infection status. A later analysis re-analyzed previously published TCR beta repertoires from 666 donors and added high-resolution HLA genotyping to study TCR occurrence patterns. Rather than using new phenotypic data, the later analysis identified candidate immune exposures from TCR beta sequences and from how often those sequences occurred across donors. An earlier analysis of fewer than 750 of the donors used high-throughput TCR beta sequencing to judge whether each TCR beta V gene segment behaved as functional or pseudogenic. Donor age, sex, ethnicity and CMV serostatus were collected together with the repertoire data. Genome-wide SNP genotypes for about 65% of the 666 donors were used in a later genetic analysis, which treated that subset as a discovery cohort. Every discovery cohort repertoire had been produced on one sequencing platform. Both class I and class II loci were covered by HLA typing, at four-digit resolution. The number of donors typed differed by locus, with roughly 629-640 for A, B, C, DRB1 and DQB1, roughly 520 for DQA1, over 600 for DPA1, and around 430 for DPB1. About 5 DR-DQ haplotypes were handled as single units for association and clustering, since linkage in the cohort was strong. Among roughly 400 genotyped donors of the cohort, an average of roughly 240,000 unique TCR beta nucleotide sequences were sequenced per donor, roughly 20% of them non-productive.

The library was prepared using the immunoSEQ multiplex PCR assay. For the multiplex PCR, a mixture combining 60 forward primers for TCR Vbeta segments and 13 reverse primers for TCR Jbeta segments was used. Amplification of the CDR3 region of rearranged TCR beta genes was performed with a multiplex PCR assay on genomic DNA. The amplified TCR beta libraries were sequenced on the Illumina HiSeq System as 87-base-pair reads. Per the authors' processing: A later analysis tallied roughly 78 million unique TCR beta chains across the 666 repertoires, and about 12 million of those chains were shared by two or more donors. A nearest-neighbor algorithm error-corrected the raw reads and collapsed the reads into unique sequences, merging closely related sequences to remove PCR and sequencing errors. To assign V, D and J gene segments, CDR3 sequences were aligned to IMGT reference sequences. For a sequence to be retained, a match of at least six nucleotides was required to both a V gene segment and a J gene segment. A rearrangement was called productive if the CDR3 had no stop codons and remained in frame with V and J, and every other rearrangement was called non-productive. Following IMGT convention, CDR3 was defined as the stretch from the second conserved V-encoded cysteine up to the conserved J-encoded phenylalanine. In an earlier analysis of around 570 of the donors, sequences lacking an unambiguous match to a single V gene segment were excluded. An earlier analysis of about 600 of the donors called V segments functional above 56.7% productive rearrangements and segregating when the between-donor standard deviation exceeded 5%. To diagnose cytomegalovirus status from the catalog of TCR beta chain sequences, a statistical classification framework was built. A later analysis assigned V and J genes by comparing TCR nucleotide sequences with IMGT/GENE-DB human TR gene sequences. A later analysis assigned CDR3 sequences and most-parsimonious VDJ recombination scenarios with the TCRdist pipeline. In a later analysis, each TCR beta chain was defined by its CDR3 amino acid sequence together with its V-gene family, and reads lacking a unique V-gene family were excluded. In a later analysis, approximately 640 highly shared, low-generation-probability nucleotide sequences were removed to address suspected cross-contamination and a sequencing artifact. In a later analysis, a clonal expansion index was calculated for each public chain from normalized within-repertoire ranks of inferred template counts. In a later analysis, generation probabilities were computed using a VDJ recombination model fitted to out-of-frame rearrangements, and the results were checked against IGoR. Hypergeometric tests were used in a later analysis to score TCR-TCR, TCR-HLA and TCR-CMV co-occurrence, with a repertoire-size bias correction applied to the TCR pairs. In a later analysis, false discovery rates were estimated by permuting HLA or CMV assignments 20 times. In a later analysis, co-occurring TCRs were grouped with DBSCAN, and TCRdist sequence similarity was added when clustering was performed within HLA-allele-positive subsets. Repertoires with fewer than 30,000 or more than 120,000 public chains were left out of co-occurrence clustering, as were roughly five repertoires with anomalous nucleotide sharing. TCRdb took over this immuneACCESS table, retaining in-frame rearrangements with V and J assigned. Such tables are incomplete; in checked studies, under half of the missing clones stem from an unresolved V gene, and the remainder is unexplained. V, J and clone size reflect that table, while D and trimming were determined from the DNA. The sample contains more than 100,000 clones, around 74% of them found a single time. The ten largest clones capture 5.5% to 7.5% of the sample.

Points on this clone: Its recognized antigen is unknown. Base qualities were left out, and no much larger clone turns up one base away.

The cohort comprised approximately 700 healthy bone marrow donors. Cohort members were all nominally healthy when sampled, although unrecorded immune exposures were likely present. The donor was CMV seropositive and belonged to the group of 250 to 300 seropositive cohort members. Every donor gave a peripheral blood sample, and the peripheral blood mononuclear cells from that sample were used for TCR beta sequencing. The Qiagen DNeasy Blood Extraction Kit was used to extract genomic DNA from the blood cell samples. The full study reports these points: Specific HLA alleles were associated with 16,951 TCR beta sequences at a false discovery rate of 0.05 in a later analysis. The presence/absence analyses assumed that sequencing depth was roughly uniform across donors, and that assumption may not be true. An earlier analysis of roughly 570 of the donors showed that most TCR beta V segments appeared in productive rearrangements either about 90% or about 30% of the time, which broadly matched IMGT annotations. Some IMGT-functional V segments, including TRBV6-2 and TRBV6-3, could not be distinguished by the 87-base-pair reads and were therefore excluded. In a later analysis, the rate of TCR association differed among HLA loci, with DRB1 alleles having the most associated TCRs and HLA-C alleles having the fewest. A further reported finding was that TCR beta sequences accurately predicted the HLA-A and HLA-B alleles for most subjects in the first cohort. Cytomegalovirus status was reported to be diagnosed by the classifier with high specificity and sensitivity in both the original and validation cohorts. The authors suggested that the approach could potentially be generalized to other disease states and immunological phenotypes. Most TCR sequences were seen in very few donors, while some public TCRs were found in many individuals. Over 15 rarely observed V segments, including chromosome 9 orphons, were excluded from the earlier analysis of 550 to 700 of the donors because counts were too low. The study gave a list of 150 to 200 TCR beta chains associated with cytomegalovirus. Compared with equally common non-associated chains, HLA-associated TCR beta chains in a later analysis were more clonally expanded and had lower generation probabilities. In a later genetic analysis, fewer N-insertions in productive TCRs were reported among donors in an Asian-associated ancestry cluster than the 666-donor mean. Linkage disequilibrium might explain the correlated functional status among segregating V segments, but an unknown experimental factor could not be excluded. For the cohort, immune exposure information was limited to CMV serostatus. A later genetic analysis associated a missense DCLRE1C variant with V-gene and J-gene trimming of TCR beta chains, and an independent cohort replicated the association. Only TCR beta chains were sequenced in this cohort, and the absence of alpha or paired-chain data limited detectable features. In a later analysis, most CMV-associated TCR beta chains were found to appear HLA-restricted, with HLA associations seemingly driven largely by CMV exposure. When HLA alleles, especially DR and DQ, strongly co-occurred, TCR associations were difficult to assign to individual alleles. In vitro tests confirmed that a few of the cytomegalovirus-associated TCR beta chains recognize cytomegalovirus antigens. A cluster of highly shared sequence variants was judged likely to be a technical artifact of the sequencing pipeline. In a later analysis, several top co-occurrence clusters were reported to appear linked to parvovirus B19, influenza, CMV and Epstein-Barr virus. Because HLA typing was missing for some donors at each locus, association tests included only the typed subset.

There are 14 amino acids in the CDR3, from cysteine to phenylalanine inclusive. Just CDR3 DNA is preserved here, 42 bases in frame from base 1. The germline V gene encodes CDR1 PRHDT and CDR2 FYEKMQ (reference sequence). A distance of 11 bases separates the germline ends of V and J, which lose 5 bases and 4 bases respectively. The V and J segments used are TRBV13 and TRBJ1-4, and possibly TRBD1, on 5 matching bases. The origin of this receptor is a woman aged 45 to 65 in good health and CMV-seropositive. Sequencing used PBMCs. At the DNA level, the sequence is TGTGCCAGCAGCCCCGGGACTGATAATGAAAAACTGTTTTTT. Its protein is CASSPGTDNEKLFF.